This is a list of T cell receptor beta chains from one sample in a study of vaccination and CD4 T cells after COVID-19. Antigens of these TCRs are unknown. Each CDR3 protein is one row after TCRdb ran MiXCR on the PCR reads. The sample has thousands of distinct CDR3 sequences; 65% to 70% are singletons. Sequencing was performed on CD4+ T cells from blood, cultured in vitro, taken before SARS-CoV-2 vaccination. The receptors come from a human donor who had recovered from COVID-19. The CDR3 runs from the conserved cysteine through the conserved F or W. The D gene is left open where the match is weak. The size of a clone is reported for some rows only, either as once, few or many, or as a class for expanded clones.

clone_size	v_call	j_call	d_call	cdr3_nt	cdr3_aa
once	TRBV7-6	TRBJ1-2	.	TGTGCCAGCAGCCGCGTCGAGGGGGTTGGCTACACCTTC	CASSRVEGVGYTF
.	TRBV5-4	TRBJ2-1	TRBD2	TGTGCCAGCAGCTTGGGACTAGCGGACAATGAGCAGTTCTTC	CASSLGLADNEQFF
.	TRBV5-1	TRBJ2-3	.	TGCGCCAGCAGCTTTCAAGACACGCAGTATTTT	CASSFQDTQYF
.	TRBV11-2	TRBJ2-4	TRBD2	TGTGCCAGCAGCTTTGGGCTAGCGGGAGCGGGGGGCATTCAGTACTTC	CASSFGLAGAGGIQYF
.	TRBV7-3	TRBJ2-1	TRBD2	TGTGCCAGCAGCTTAGGTTCGACTAGCGGCCCGGCGGTGGTCTTC	CASSLGSTSGPAVVF
.	TRBV2	TRBJ2-3	.	TGTGCCAGCAGGGTGTCTAGCACAGATACGCAGTATTTT	CASRVSSTDTQYF
.	TRBV7-2	TRBJ2-7	TRBD2	TGTGCCAGCAGCTTAACGTTAATACCTGTGATTAAGATTAGCGGGTCCTACGAGCAGTACTTC	CASSLTLIPVIKISGSYEQYF
.	TRBV12-3/TRBV12-4	TRBJ1-5	.	TGTGCCAGCAGGAAGTCTAGCGGGGGGCCCCAGCATTTT	CASRKSSGGPQHF
few	TRBV6-1	TRBJ1-6	.	TGTGCCAGCACCCAAGACAGGATTTATTCACCCCTCCACTTT	CASTQDRIYSPLHF
few	TRBV29-1	TRBJ1-4	.	TGCAGCGTTGTGGAGGAGGCAGTGTCTAATGAAAAACTGTTTTTT	CSVVEEAVSNEKLFF
few	TRBV28	TRBJ1-2	.	TGTGCAGTGAGTCGACGGCGGGATGGCTACACCTTC	CAVSRRRDGYTF
.	TRBV7-3	TRBJ2-7	TRBD1	TGTGCCAGCAGCGTTCCAGCCCCACCCGGGACAGGGGGCAAATCTGGGAAATACGAGCAGTACTTC	CASSVPAPPGTGGKSGKYEQYF
.	TRBV18	TRBJ1-5	.	TGTGCCAGCTCACTGGATAACAATCAGCCCCAGCATTTT	CASSLDNNQPQHF
.	TRBV7-9	TRBJ1-5	.	TGTGCCAGCAGCCGAACAGGTCCGGGTAATCAGCCCCAGCATTTT	CASSRTGPGNQPQHF
.	TRBV28	TRBJ1-2	TRBD1	TGTGCCAGCAGTTTAACAGGGGATAATGGCTACACCTTC	CASSLTGDNGYTF
.	TRBV7-9	TRBJ2-2	TRBD1	TGTGCCAGCAGCTCCGACAGGGGGCGCACCGGGGAGCTGTTTTTT	CASSSDRGRTGELFF
few	TRBV20-1	TRBJ1-5	.	TGCAGTGCTAGGGGCAGGGAAAGCCAGCCCCAGCATTTT	CSARGRESQPQHF
.	TRBV15	TRBJ2-3	TRBD2	TGTGCCACCAGCGCAGGGACTAGCGGGAGGGTCGCAGATACGCAGTATTTT	CATSAGTSGRVADTQYF
.	TRBV2	TRBJ2-3	TRBD2	TGTGCCAGCAGTTTGGGACTAGCTCGCACAGATACGCAGTATTTT	CASSLGLARTDTQYF
few	TRBV10-1	TRBJ2-7	.	TGCGCCAGCATTCCTACACAGAGCTCCTACGAGCAGTACTTC	CASIPTQSSYEQYF
.	TRBV27	TRBJ1-5	TRBD1	TGTGCCAGCAGTGTGACAGGGAACAATCAGCCCCAGCATTTT	CASSVTGNNQPQHF
few	TRBV11-2	TRBJ2-7	TRBD1	TGTGCCAGCAGCCCGAGGGACAGGAGCTCCTACGAGCAGTACTTC	CASSPRDRSSYEQYF